Below, 18 T cell receptor beta chains from the same sample are listed, as sequenced in a study of cytomegalovirus exposure and HLA in healthy donors. Amplification used 60 Vbeta primers and 13 Jbeta primers. Measured with immunoSEQ multiplex PCR; TCRdb has only the in-frame clones, and not every one. Among approximately 190,000 clones listed, roughly 13% were seen once. Sample: PBMCs. These receptors were taken from a man aged 45 to 65 in good health and CMV-seropositive.

V usage is TRBV28 and J usage is TRBJ1-4, with D maybe TRBD1 (6 bases). The CDR3 runs to 15 residues. Deletions cut 1 base from V and 3 bases from J, with 9 bases between. CDR1 MDHEN and CDR2 SYDVKM come from the germline V gene. The CDR3 DNA is TGTGCCAGCAGTTTATCCCAGGGGCCTAATGAAAAACTGTTTTTT. This encodes CASSLSQGPNEKLFF.

This clone was observed a few times. This chain joins TRBV5-1 and TRBJ1-1; 7 bases map to TRBD1. Germline trimming cut 0 bases from V and 7 bases from J; bases unmatched to any gene: 3. The CDR3 length is 13 residues. CDR1 is SGHRS, CDR2 YFSETQ, per germline. Here the CDR3 reads CASSLEGTVEAFF. DNA of the CDR3: TGCGCCAGCAGCTTGGAAGGGACAGTTGAAGCTTTCTTT.

The chain couples TRBV7-8 to TRBJ1-4; TRBD1 matches at 8 bases. The germline V gene has CDR1 SGHVS and CDR2 FQNEAQ. V was pared by 3 bases and J by 0 bases, with 3 bases of the junction left unmatched. The CDR3 totals 16 residues. The CDR3 protein is CASSFQGASTNEKLFF. CDR3 sequence (DNA): TGTGCCAGCAGCTTCCAGGGGGCGTCAACTAATGAAAAACTGTTTTTT.

The chain links TRBV7-6 to TRBJ2-1; TRBD2 might be the D (6 bases). Germline CDR1 SGHVS, CDR2 FNYEAQ. CDR3 length equals 17 residues. Trimming took off 4 bases at V and 7 bases at J, with 23 bases between the two ends. CDR3 sequence: CASSSPGVPGTTNEQFF. The CDR3 DNA is TGTGCCAGCAGCTCCCCGGGGGTCCCGGGGACCACAAATGAGCAGTTCTTC.

J is TRBJ1-2 and V is TRBV19; D might be TRBD1 (5 bases). Deletions cut 5 bases from V and 1 base from J, with 17 bases between. This CDR3 is built from 16 residues. Germline V gene data show CDR1 as LNHDA and CDR2 as SQIVND (reference sequence). For the CDR3, the DNA is TGTGCCAGTAGTCCGACAGCGGGGAGGATTAACTATGGCTACACCTTC. Its translation: CASSPTAGRINYGYTF.

V is TRBV11-3 and J is TRBJ1-3; no firm D call. The CDR3 covers 16 residues. Between the trimmed V and J ends, which lost 0 bases and 0 bases, there was a span of 9 bases. Germline V CDR1 and CDR2: SGHNT, YENEEA. The CDR3 DNA reads TGTGCCAGCAGCTTAGAGGCCCTTACCTCTGGAAACACCATATATTTT. Translated: CASSLEALTSGNTIYF.

The V gene is TRBV5-5, the J gene TRBJ1-6; D unresolved. The CDR3 length is 13 residues. Germline-derived CDR1 and CDR2 are SGHKS and YYEKEE (reference sequence). The ends were cut back, 4 bases at V and 11 bases at J, with 13 bases in the middle. The CDR3 protein is CASSQTPQPPLHF. In DNA form, the CDR3 reads TGTGCCAGCAGCCAGACACCCCAGCCACCCCTCCACTTT.

The chain has TRBV11-2 and TRBJ2-2; TRBD2 matches at 9 bases. The J segment lost 4 bases and the V segment lost 2 bases, leaving 2 bases of the junction unmatched. The CDR3 covers 15 residues. The germline gives CDR1 SGHAT, CDR2 FQNNGV. The CDR3 nucleotides read TGTGCCAGCAGCTTAAGGCGGGGGGGCACCGGGGAGCTGTTTTTT. Protein product: CASSLRRGGTGELFF.

This clone was seen more than once but under ten times. The chain couples TRBV6-5 to TRBJ2-1; 7 nucleotides align to TRBD1. The V and J ends lost 2 bases and 3 bases, in that order; junction bases with no gene match: 4. Germline V gene sequence: CDR1 MNHEY, CDR2 SVGAGI. The CDR3 covers 15 residues. This CDR3 reads CASSYRGLVYNEQFF. In nucleotides, the CDR3 is TGTGCCAGCAGTTACAGGGGGCTTGTCTACAATGAGCAGTTCTTC.

This clone was counted only a few times. This chain links TRBV5-6 with TRBJ2-5; 7 bases are a match to TRBD1. The CDR3 has 12 amino acids. J gave up 5 bases and V 4 bases, and 2 bases lay outside the gene matches. The germline V gene has CDR1 SGHDT and CDR2 YYEEEE. CDR3 in DNA: TGTGCCAGCAGCATGGACAGGGAGACCCAGTACTTC. Protein: CASSMDRETQYF.

This clone was counted only a few times. The chain has TRBV11-3 and TRBJ2-5; the match to TRBD1 covers 8 bases. Germline CDR1 reads SGHNT; CDR2 reads YENEEA. With V trimmed by 3 bases and J by 5 bases, 5 bases remained unmatched. This CDR3 region has 14 residues. CDR3 protein: CASSFQGAGETQYF. The CDR3 DNA reads TGTGCCAGCAGCTTCCAGGGGGCTGGGGAGACCCAGTACTTC. The whole variable domain, filled in from reference TRBV11-3 and TRBJ2-5, reads EAGVVQSPRYKIIEKKQPVAFWCNPISGHNTLYWYLQNLGQGPELLIRYENEEAVDDSQLPKDRFSAERLKGVDSTLKIQPAELGDSAVYLCASSFQGAGETQYFGPGTRLLVL.

The rearrangement uses TRBV5-4 and TRBJ2-3; 8 positions agree with TRBD2. The CDR3 consists of 15 residues. Trimming cost V 4 bases and J 0 bases; bases outside gene matches: 4. The germline gives CDR1 SGHNT, CDR2 YYREEE (reference sequence). The CDR3, as DNA: TGTGCCAGCAGCCGGGAGGGTCCGAGCACAGATACGCAGTATTTT. It yields the protein CASSREGPSTDTQYF.

Regarding this clone: Other DNA sequences in the sample encode the same CDR3. The V gene is TRBV19, the J gene TRBJ2-2; no definite D call. The V end was cut by 1 base, the J end by 1 base, with 4 bases between. The germline CDR1 and CDR2 sequences are LNHDA and SQIVND (reference sequence). The CDR3 extends over 14 amino acids. The CDR3 sequence is CASSIAGNTGELFF. The CDR3 DNA sequence: TGTGCCAGTAGTATAGCAGGGAACACCGGGGAGCTGTTTTTT. The variable domain in full, with the rest retrieved from reference TRBV19 and TRBJ2-2, is DGGITQSPKYLFRKEGQNVTLSCEQNLNHDAMYWYRQDPGQGLRLIYYSQIVNDFQKGDIAEGYSVSREKKESFPLTVTSAQKNPTAFYLCASSIAGNTGELFFGEGSRLTVL.

The chain combines TRBV28 with TRBJ1-4; TRBD1 agrees at 9 bases. Germline CDR1 and CDR2: MDHEN and SYDVKM. J lost 7 bases, V lost 5 bases, and 14 bases had no gene match. The CDR3 runs to 17 residues. CDR3: CASSGDRGFIDGEKLFF. The CDR3 bases are TGTGCCAGCAGTGGAGACAGGGGGTTCATCGATGGTGAAAAACTGTTTTTT.

This clone has only a few counts. The chain employs TRBV7-8 and TRBJ1-1, with a possible D match to TRBD1 (5 bases). This CDR3 contains 17 residues. V shed 5 bases and J shed 0 bases, with 19 bases lying between them. Looked up from germline, CDR1 is SGHVS and CDR2 is FQNEAQ. Here the CDR3 reads CASSTPPGRDLNTEAFF. CDR3 coding DNA: TGTGCCAGCAGCACACCTCCGGGACGGGACTTGAACACTGAAGCTTTCTTT.

This clone has a handful of counts. The genes are TRBV7-8 and TRBJ1-1, with D possibly TRBD1 on 5 matching bases. The germline gives CDR1 SGHVS, CDR2 FQNEAQ. Trimming pared 2 bases from V and 3 bases from J, leaving 16 bases between. The CDR3 is 16 amino acids. CDR3 loop: CASSLPHSGGDTEAFF. DNA of the CDR3: TGTGCCAGCAGCTTACCCCACTCCGGAGGGGACACTGAAGCTTTCTTT.

The table lists this clone with a few counts. Other nucleotide sequences in the sample specify the same CDR3. The chain carries TRBV5-4 and TRBJ2-5, with 8 bases lining up with TRBD1. The CDR3 runs to 14 residues. The germline gives CDR1 SGHNT, CDR2 YYREEE (reference sequence). The ends lost 0 bases at V and 2 bases at J; junction bases unmatched: 0. CDR3 nucleotide sequence: TGTGCCAGCAGCTTGGGACAGGGGCAAGAGACCCAGTACTTC. Its translation is CASSLGQGQETQYF.

The chain is built from TRBV2 and TRBJ1-1, with TRBD1 as a possible D gene (6 bases). Trimming cost V 7 bases and J 1 base, with 13 bases left between them. Germline CDR1 reads SNHLY; CDR2 reads FYNNEI. This CDR3 spans 14 amino acids. The CDR3 loop is CASINRAGNTEAFF. CDR3 bases: TGTGCCAGCATAAACAGGGCCGGGAACACTGAAGCTTTCTTT. Full variable domain (remainder filled in from reference TRBV2 and TRBJ1-1): EPEVTQTPSHQVTQMGQEVILRCVPISNHLYFYWYRQILGQKVEFLVSFYNNEISEKSEIFDDQFSVERPDGSNFTLKIRSTKLEDSAMYFCASINRAGNTEAFFGQGTRLTVV.